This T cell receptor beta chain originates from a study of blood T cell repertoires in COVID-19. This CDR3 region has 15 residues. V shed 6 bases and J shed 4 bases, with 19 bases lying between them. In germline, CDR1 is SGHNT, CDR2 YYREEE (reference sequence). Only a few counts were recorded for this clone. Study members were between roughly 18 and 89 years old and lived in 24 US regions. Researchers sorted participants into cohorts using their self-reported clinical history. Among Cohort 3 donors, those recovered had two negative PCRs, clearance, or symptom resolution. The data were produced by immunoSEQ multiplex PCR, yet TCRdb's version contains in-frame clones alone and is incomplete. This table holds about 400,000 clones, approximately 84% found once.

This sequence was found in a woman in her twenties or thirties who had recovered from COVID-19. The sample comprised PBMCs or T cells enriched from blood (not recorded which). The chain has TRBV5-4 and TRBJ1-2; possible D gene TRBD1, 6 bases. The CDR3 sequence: CASTLPGGLLYGYTF. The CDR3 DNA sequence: TGTGCCAGCACCCTCCCCGGGGGGCTGCTCTATGGCTACACCTTC.